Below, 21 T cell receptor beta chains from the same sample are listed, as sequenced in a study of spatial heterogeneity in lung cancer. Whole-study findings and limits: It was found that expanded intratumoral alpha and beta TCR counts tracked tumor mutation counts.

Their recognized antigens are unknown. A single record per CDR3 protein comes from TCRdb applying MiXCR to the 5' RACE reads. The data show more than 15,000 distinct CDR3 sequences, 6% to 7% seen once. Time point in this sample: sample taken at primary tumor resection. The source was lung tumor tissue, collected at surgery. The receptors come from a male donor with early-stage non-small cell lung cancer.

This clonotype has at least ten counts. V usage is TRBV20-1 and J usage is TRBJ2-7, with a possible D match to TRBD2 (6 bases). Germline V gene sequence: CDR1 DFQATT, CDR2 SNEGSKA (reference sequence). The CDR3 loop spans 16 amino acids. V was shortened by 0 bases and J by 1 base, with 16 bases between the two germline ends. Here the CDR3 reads CSARDPGGDPSYEQYF. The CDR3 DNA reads TGCAGTGCTAGAGATCCCGGGGGAGACCCATCCTACGAGCAGTACTTC.

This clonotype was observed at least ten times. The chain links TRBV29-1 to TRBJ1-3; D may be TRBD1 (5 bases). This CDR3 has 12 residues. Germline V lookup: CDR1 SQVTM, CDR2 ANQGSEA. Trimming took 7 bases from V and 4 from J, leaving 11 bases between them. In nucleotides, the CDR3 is TGCAGCGCCGGGACTACCGGAAACACCATATATTTT. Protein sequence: CSAGTTGNTIYF. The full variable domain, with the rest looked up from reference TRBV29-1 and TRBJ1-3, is SAVISQKPSRDICQRGTSLTIQCQVDSQVTMMFWYRQQPGQSLTLIATANQGSEATYESGFVIDKFPISRPNLTFSTLTVSNMSPEDSSIYLCSAGTTGNTIYFGEGSWLTVV.

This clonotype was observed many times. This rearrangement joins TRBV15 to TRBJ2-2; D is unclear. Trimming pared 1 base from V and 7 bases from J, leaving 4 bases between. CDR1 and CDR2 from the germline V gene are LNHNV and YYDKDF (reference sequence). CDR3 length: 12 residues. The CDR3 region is CATSRGGGELFF. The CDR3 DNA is TGTGCCACCAGCAGAGGGGGCGGGGAGCTGTTTTTT.

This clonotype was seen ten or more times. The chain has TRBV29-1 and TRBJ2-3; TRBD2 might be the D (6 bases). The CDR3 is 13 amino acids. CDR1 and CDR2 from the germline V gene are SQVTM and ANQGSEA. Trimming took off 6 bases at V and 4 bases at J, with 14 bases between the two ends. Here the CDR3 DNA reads TGCAGCGTCGGGCGGGATTTGGCAGATACGCAGTATTTT. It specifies CSVGRDLADTQYF.

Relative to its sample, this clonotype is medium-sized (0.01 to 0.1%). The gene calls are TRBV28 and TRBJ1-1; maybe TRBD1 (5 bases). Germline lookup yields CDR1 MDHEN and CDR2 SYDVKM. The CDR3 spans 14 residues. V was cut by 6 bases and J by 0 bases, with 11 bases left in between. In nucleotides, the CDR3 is TGTGCCAGCAGCTCACAGACAGTGAACACTGAAGCTTTCTTT. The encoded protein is CASSSQTVNTEAFF.

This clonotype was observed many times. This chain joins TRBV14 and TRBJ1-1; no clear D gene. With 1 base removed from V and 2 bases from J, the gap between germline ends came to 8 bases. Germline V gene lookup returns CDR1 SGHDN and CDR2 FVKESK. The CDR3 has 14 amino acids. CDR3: CASSQVSDNTEAFF. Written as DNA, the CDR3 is TGTGCCAGCAGCCAAGTGTCAGACAACACTGAAGCTTTCTTT. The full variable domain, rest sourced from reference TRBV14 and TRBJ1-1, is EAGVTQFPSHSVIEKGQTVTLRCDPISGHDNLYWYRRVMGKEIKFLLHFVKESKQDESGMPNNRFLAERTGGTYSTLKVQPAELEDSGVYFCASSQVSDNTEAFFGQGTRLTVV.

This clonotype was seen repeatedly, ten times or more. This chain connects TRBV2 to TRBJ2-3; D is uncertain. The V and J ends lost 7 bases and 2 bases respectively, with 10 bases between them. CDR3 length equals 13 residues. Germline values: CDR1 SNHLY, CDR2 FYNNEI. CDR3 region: CASNGVFTDTQYF. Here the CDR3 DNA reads TGTGCCAGCAATGGGGTCTTCACAGATACGCAGTATTTT.

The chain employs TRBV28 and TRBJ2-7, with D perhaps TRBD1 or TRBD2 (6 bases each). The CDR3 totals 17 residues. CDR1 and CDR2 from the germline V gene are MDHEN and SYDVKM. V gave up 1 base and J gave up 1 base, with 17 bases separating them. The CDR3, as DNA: TGTGCCAGCAGTTTATCTGCGGCGGGACATGGTTCCTACGAGCAGTACTTC. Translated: CASSLSAAGHGSYEQYF.

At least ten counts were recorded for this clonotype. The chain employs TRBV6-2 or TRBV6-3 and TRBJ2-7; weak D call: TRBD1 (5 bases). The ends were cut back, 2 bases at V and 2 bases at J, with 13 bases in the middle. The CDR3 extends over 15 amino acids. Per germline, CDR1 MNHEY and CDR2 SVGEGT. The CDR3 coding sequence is TGTGCCAGCAGTTACGGGCAGCCAGGGACCTACGAGCAGTACTTC. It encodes CASSYGQPGTYEQYF.

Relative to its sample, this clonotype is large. DNA for the CDR3: TGTGCCAGCAGTCTCCGGGACTTCCTCTACAATGAGCAGTTCTTC. Its translation: CASSLRDFLYNEQFF. J is TRBJ2-1 and V is TRBV6-6; perhaps TRBD2 as D (6 bases). Germline values: CDR1 MNHNY, CDR2 SVGAGI (reference sequence). Trimming removed 5 bases at V and 3 bases at J, with 14 bases between. The CDR3 extends over 15 amino acids.

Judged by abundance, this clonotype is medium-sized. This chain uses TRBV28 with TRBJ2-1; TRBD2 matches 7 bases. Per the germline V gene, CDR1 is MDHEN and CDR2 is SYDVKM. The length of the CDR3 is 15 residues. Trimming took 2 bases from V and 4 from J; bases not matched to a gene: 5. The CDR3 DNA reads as TGTGCCAGCAGTTTACGCGGGAGCCGATACAATGAGCAGTTCTTC. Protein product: CASSLRGSRYNEQFF.

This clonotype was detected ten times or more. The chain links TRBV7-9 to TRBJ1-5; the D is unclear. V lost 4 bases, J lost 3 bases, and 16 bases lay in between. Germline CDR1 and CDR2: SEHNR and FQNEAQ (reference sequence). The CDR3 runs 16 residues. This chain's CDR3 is CASSSPEWGFNQPQHF. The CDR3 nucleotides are TGTGCCAGCAGCTCCCCCGAGTGGGGATTCAATCAGCCCCAGCATTTT.

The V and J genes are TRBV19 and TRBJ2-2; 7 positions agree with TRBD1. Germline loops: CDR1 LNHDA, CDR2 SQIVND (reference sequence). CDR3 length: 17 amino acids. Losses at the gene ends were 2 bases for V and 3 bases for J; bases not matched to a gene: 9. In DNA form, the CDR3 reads TGTGCCAGTAGTATACTTCGGACAGGCGGACACACCGGGGAGCTGTTTTTT. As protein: CASSILRTGGHTGELFF.

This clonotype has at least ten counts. For the CDR3, the DNA is TGTGCCAGCAGCCCCGGTGCACAGGCTACCTCAGAGACCCAGTACTTC. Translation: CASSPGAQATSETQYF. This rearrangement joins TRBV7-2 to TRBJ2-5, with D maybe TRBD1 (5 bases). Per germline, CDR1 SGHTA and CDR2 FQGNSA. The ends were cut back, 5 bases at V and 4 bases at J, with 20 bases in the middle. The CDR3 covers 16 residues.

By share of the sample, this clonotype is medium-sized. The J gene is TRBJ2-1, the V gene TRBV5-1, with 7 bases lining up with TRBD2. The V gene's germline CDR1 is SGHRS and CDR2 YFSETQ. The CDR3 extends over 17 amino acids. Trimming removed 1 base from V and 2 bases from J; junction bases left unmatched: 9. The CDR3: CASSLPPSSGPYNEQFF. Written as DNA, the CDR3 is TGCGCCAGCAGCTTGCCCCCCTCTAGCGGCCCCTACAATGAGCAGTTCTTC. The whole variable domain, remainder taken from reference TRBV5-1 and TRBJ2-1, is KAGVTQTPRYLIKTRGQQVTLSCSPISGHRSVSWYQQTPGQGLQFLFEYFSETQRNKGNFPGRFSGRQFSNSRSEMNVSTLELGDSALYLCASSLPPSSGPYNEQFFGPGTRLTVL.

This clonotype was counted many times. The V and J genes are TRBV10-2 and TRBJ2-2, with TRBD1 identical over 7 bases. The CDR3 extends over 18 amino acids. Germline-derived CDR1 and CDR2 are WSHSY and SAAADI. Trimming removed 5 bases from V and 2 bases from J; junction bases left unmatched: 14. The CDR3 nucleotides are TGCGCCAGCAGTCGAAAGCCGGGACAGCGCCCTAACACCGGGGAGCTGTTTTTT. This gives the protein CASSRKPGQRPNTGELFF.

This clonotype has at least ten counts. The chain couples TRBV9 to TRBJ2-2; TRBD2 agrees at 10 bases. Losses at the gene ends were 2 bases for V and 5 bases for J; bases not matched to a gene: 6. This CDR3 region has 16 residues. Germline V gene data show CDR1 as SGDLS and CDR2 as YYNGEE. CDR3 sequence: CASSVLAGVGTGELFF. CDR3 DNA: TGTGCCAGCAGCGTCCTAGCGGGAGTAGGTACCGGGGAGCTGTTTTTT.

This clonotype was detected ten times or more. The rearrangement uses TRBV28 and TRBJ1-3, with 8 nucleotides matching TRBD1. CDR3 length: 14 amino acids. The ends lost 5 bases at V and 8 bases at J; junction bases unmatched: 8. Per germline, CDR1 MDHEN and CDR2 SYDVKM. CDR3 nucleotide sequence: TGTGCCAGCAGTACCCCGACAGGGGTCCACACCATATATTTT. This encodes CASSTPTGVHTIYF.

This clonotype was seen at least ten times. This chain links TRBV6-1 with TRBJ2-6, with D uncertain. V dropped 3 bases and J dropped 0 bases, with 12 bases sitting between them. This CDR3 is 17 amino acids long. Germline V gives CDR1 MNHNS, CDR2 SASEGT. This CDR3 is CASSDLGHVSGANVLTF. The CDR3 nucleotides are TGTGCCAGCAGTGACCTAGGCCACGTCTCTGGGGCCAACGTCCTGACTTTC.

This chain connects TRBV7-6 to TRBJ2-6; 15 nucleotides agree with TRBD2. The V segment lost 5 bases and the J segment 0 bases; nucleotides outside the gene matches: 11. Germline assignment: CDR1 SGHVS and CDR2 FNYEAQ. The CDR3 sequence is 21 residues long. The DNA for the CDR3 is TGTGCCAGCAGCCCTCGGCCGGGACTAGCGGGAGGTGGCTCTGGGGCCAACGTCCTGACTTTC. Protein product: CASSPRPGLAGGGSGANVLTF.

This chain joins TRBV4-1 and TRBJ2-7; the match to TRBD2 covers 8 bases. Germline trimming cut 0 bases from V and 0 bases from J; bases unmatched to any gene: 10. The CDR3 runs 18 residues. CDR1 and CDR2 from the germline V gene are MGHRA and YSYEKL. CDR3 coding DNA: TGCGCCAGCAGCCAAGATCCGGATAGCGGGACAAGCTCCTACGAGCAGTACTTC. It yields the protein CASSQDPDSGTSSYEQYF.